The subject of this entry is one T cell receptor (beta chain). No antigen is known for it. Base qualities were left out, and no much larger clone turns up one base away. Via the germline V gene, CDR1 is SGHRS and CDR2 YFSETQ. Spanning cysteine to phenylalanine, the CDR3 consists of 15 amino acids. The sequence is cut down to CDR3 DNA, 45 bases in frame from base 1. Clipping removes 5 bases from V and 10 bases from J, with 10 as the unmatched junction base count. The immunoSEQ platform was used for deep TCRbeta sequencing. Per the source publication's procedure: For further analysis, only productive rearrangements were exported from the immunoSEQ Analyzer. T cell phenotypes were assigned to bulk TCRbeta clonotypes by matching the clonotypes to single-cell RNA+TCR-seq clones that had the same TCRbeta sequence. Clone enrichment in tumor was calculated as tumor frequency divided by PBMC frequency from bulk TCR sequencing. TCRs were grouped by GLIPH into specificity groups, defined as clusters of distinct TCRs likely recognizing common antigens via shared CDR3 motifs. Here the immuneACCESS table is served through TCRdb, limited to in-frame sequences with V and J called. Missing clones are a known gap in these copies; in checked studies unresolved V genes cover under half, and the rest lacks a known reason. The DNA gave D and trimming, while V, J and clone size come from that table. A total of under 6,500 clones appear in this sample, roughly 80% of them only once. The leading ten clones occupy about 48% of the sample.

For bulk TCRbeta sequencing, genomic DNA was extracted from tumor biopsies or peripheral blood, and input amounts ranged from about 600 ng to 6,500 ng. Every patient had histologically proven advanced or metastatic basal or squamous cell carcinoma and was a poor candidate for surgical resection. The basal cell carcinoma cohort was made up of roughly 10 patients, and bulk tumor TCR sequencing was performed for 8 of these patients. This entry belongs to a study of T cells in tumors after PD-1 blockade (dated by TCRdb to the late 2010s). With regard to the full study: Patients were excluded if they had prior checkpoint blockade, use of systemic immunosuppressants, or recent radiotherapy or other anti-cancer therapy within 4 weeks. On average, peripheral blood samples had more than 90,000 TCR templates (range roughly 24,679-290,000) and 35,000 to 45,000 unique clonotypes. Pembrolizumab 200 mg every 3 weeks or cemiplimab 350 mg every 2 weeks was administered to patients. Clinical response was assessed using RECIST version 1.1. Some patients also continued taking vismodegib 150 mg daily during anti-PD-1 treatment. To compare clonotypes in blood and tumor, bulk TCR sequencing was done on 10 peripheral blood samples taken from roughly five patients. Paired single-cell RNA and TCR sequencing was done in the study on site-matched tumors from patients with BCC or SCC, both before and after anti-PD-1 therapy.

Broad study findings and their caveats: The source of novel T cell clones was not identified, and lymphoid organs or rare unexpanded clones within the tumor or the tumor periphery could be included among the possible sources. Roughly two fifths of tumor TCR clonotypes were detected in blood, and some novel exhausted tumor clones were observed in pre-treatment blood, which was taken as suggesting peripheral recruitment.

Sequencing used PBMCs, obtained after anti-PD-1 therapy. The sequence was collected from a human donor with advanced basal cell or squamous cell carcinoma (not recorded which). This chain joins TRBV5-1 to TRBJ2-1; 12 bases in the middle match TRBD2. The DNA sequence is given as TGCGCCAGCAGTCTACTAGCGGGGGGACCAAGGGAGCAGTTCTTC. This is translated as CASSLLAGGPREQFF.